This T cell receptor beta chain originates from a study of a mutant IDH1 vaccine in newly diagnosed glioma. Findings of the study overall: The vaccine induced immune responses, and these occurred in 93.3% of patients.

Using immunoSEQ multiplex PCR, the repertoire was profiled, and TCRdb retains in-frame clones only, with some absent. The sample has some 59,000 clones; roughly 80% are singletons. CDR3 length equals 13 residues. The germline CDR1 and CDR2 sequences are SEHNR and FQNEAQ (reference sequence). The ends were cut back, 5 bases at V and 4 bases at J, with 12 bases in the middle. Of note for this clone: Antigen: not known.

Time point specified: baseline, week 1 (first vaccination visit). The treatment was: pre-vaccination baseline after standard-of-care therapy. Newly diagnosed WHO grade 3 or 4 IDH1-mutant, ATRX-lost astrocytomas were identified in the donors. The origin of this receptor is a man between 18 and 29 years old with glioma. Specimen: PBMCs, collected from a glioma patient treated with radiotherapy, temozolomide or both. This chain links TRBV7-9 with TRBJ2-7, with D maybe TRBD2 (5 bases). The CDR3 region has the DNA TGTGCCAGCAGCGGAGGACTTCCTTACGAGCAGTACTTC. Its translation: CASSGGLPYEQYF.